This TCR beta chain was documented in a study of T cell responses to AZD1222 COVID-19 vaccine. Germline V CDR1 and CDR2: SEHNR, FQNEAQ (reference sequence). Germline trimming cut 0 bases from V and 5 bases from J; bases unmatched to any gene: 3. The CDR3 covers 16 residues. Using immunoSEQ multiplex PCR, the repertoire was profiled, and TCRdb retains in-frame clones only, with some absent. The sample carries tens of thousands of clones, 65% to 90% recorded once. The source was peripheral blood, collected on day 0 of AZD1222 vaccination. This receptor was identified in an adult in good health. V gene TRBV7-9 combines with J gene TRBJ2-1; 11 nucleotides match TRBD2. The CDR3 here is CASSLAGTSGNNEQFF. The DNA of the CDR3 is TGTGCCAGCAGCTTAGCCGGGACTAGCGGAAACAATGAGCAGTTCTTC.